A selection of T cell receptor beta chains follows, all from one sample in a study of radiation and T cells in renal cell carcinoma. Repertoires were generated with immunoSEQ multiplex PCR, while TCRdb's copy carries only in-frame clones and drops some. The repertoire holds about 140,000 clones, with 70% to 90% as singletons. The sequenced sample was blood, obtained from a patient whose treatment included radiotherapy and nephrectomy. These receptors were taken from a woman between 50 and 59 years old with renal cell carcinoma. CDR3s include the opening cysteine and the closing phenylalanine or tryptophan.

TRBJ2-2	TRBV5-1	CASSLGTTGELFF
TRBJ2-1	TRBV6-5	CASSPPGTEQFF
TRBJ2-7	TRBV5-1	CASSGQGYEQYF
TRBJ2-4	TRBV4-3	CASSQEGLAKNIQYF
TRBJ1-2	TRBV6-5	CASSYSWTGASNGYTF
TRBJ2-7	TRBV29-1	CSVASRNNHYEQYF
TRBJ2-3	TRBV4-3	CASSQDLASPDTQYF
TRBJ1-2	TRBV27	CASSLNLGGYYGYTF
TRBJ2-7	TRBV10-1	CASSESGGQDPYEQYF
TRBJ2-3	TRBV7-2	CASIRDRATDTQYF
TRBJ1-2	TRBV30	CAWSVPGAHGYTF
TRBJ2-2	TRBV5-4	CASSVDSKTGELFF
TRBJ1-1	TRBV6-5	CASSYSGEQADTEAFF
TRBJ2-3	TRBV6-1	CASSHYSFSTDTQYF
TRBJ2-2	TRBV2	CASIGTGHTGELFF
TRBJ2-5	TRBV14	CASSDGRPRTQYF
TRBJ1-2	TRBV6-5	CASISLGRANYGYTF
TRBJ1-3	TRBV7-9	CASRPLGPAGNTIYF
TRBJ2-7	TRBV29-1	CSVEESYEQYF
TRBJ1-1	TRBV11-3	CASSSGRRAFF
TRBJ1-2	TRBV30	CAWSVGAGYGYTF
TRBJ1-1	TRBV6-6	CASRSPDALNTEAFF
TRBJ2-7	TRBV28	CASSSGQQSYEQYF
TRBJ1-1	TRBV7-8	CASKMDRRTEAFF
TRBJ2-5	TRBV30	CAWRGIVGQGYQETQYF
TRBJ2-3	TRBV5-1	CASSPLSTDTQYF
TRBJ2-1	TRBV5-1	CASTPSGGANEQFF
TRBJ2-3	TRBV6-1	CASRGTGGTDTQYF
TRBJ1-1	TRBV2	CASRGEIGSGAFF
TRBJ2-2	TRBV7-2	CASSFTGVGELFF
TRBJ1-5	TRBV7-2	CASSPTGNQPQHF
TRBJ2-2	TRBV7-2	CASREGTSGRGAGELFF
TRBJ2-7	TRBV18	CASSPKGSYEQYF
TRBJ2-7	TRBV28	CASSLRGGSLTEQYF
TRBJ2-7	TRBV5-1	CASSTRQGAREQYF
TRBJ2-7	TRBV14	CASSHLPGQGAREQYF
TRBJ1-1	TRBV18	CASSPPNRDRGTEAFF
TRBJ1-5	TRBV7-9	CASSYLLGPQHF
TRBJ1-2	TRBV28	CASSLEGRDYYGYTF
TRBJ1-1	TRBV29-1	CSVAGGGVEAFF
TRBJ1-5	TRBV27	CASRGGLSNQPQHF
TRBJ1-4	TRBV7-9	CASSPWTDSTGEKLFF
TRBJ2-2	TRBV29-1	CSVRQRGRAGELFF
TRBJ1-1	TRBV7-2	CASSLGIVDFEAFF
TRBJ1-1	TRBV5-1	CASSPSGRSNTEAFF
TRBJ1-2	TRBV29-1	CSVEDAGGGGYTF
TRBJ1-5	TRBV6-5	CASGRNQPQHF
TRBJ2-2	TRBV5-6	CASSLGSSGELFF
TRBJ1-5	TRBV19	CASSVWGTGDQPQHF
TRBJ2-7	TRBV7-9	CASSPQGLAGGPRDEQYF
TRBJ2-1	TRBV6-5	CASIDDRAGYNEQFF
TRBJ2-3	TRBV5-1	CASSLLVGVDTQYF
TRBJ2-2	TRBV5-4	CASSSSGTSNYGELFF
TRBJ1-1	TRBV27	CASSKGTEAFF
TRBJ2-4	TRBV29-1	CSVSQGNNIQYF
TRBJ1-1	TRBV6-1	CASSVNSGEPEAFF
TRBJ2-1	TRBV5-1	CASSLVASTSGEQFF
TRBJ2-3	TRBV25-1	CASRSPGTDTQYF
TRBJ1-1	TRBV6-1	CASSPQGQKPEAFF